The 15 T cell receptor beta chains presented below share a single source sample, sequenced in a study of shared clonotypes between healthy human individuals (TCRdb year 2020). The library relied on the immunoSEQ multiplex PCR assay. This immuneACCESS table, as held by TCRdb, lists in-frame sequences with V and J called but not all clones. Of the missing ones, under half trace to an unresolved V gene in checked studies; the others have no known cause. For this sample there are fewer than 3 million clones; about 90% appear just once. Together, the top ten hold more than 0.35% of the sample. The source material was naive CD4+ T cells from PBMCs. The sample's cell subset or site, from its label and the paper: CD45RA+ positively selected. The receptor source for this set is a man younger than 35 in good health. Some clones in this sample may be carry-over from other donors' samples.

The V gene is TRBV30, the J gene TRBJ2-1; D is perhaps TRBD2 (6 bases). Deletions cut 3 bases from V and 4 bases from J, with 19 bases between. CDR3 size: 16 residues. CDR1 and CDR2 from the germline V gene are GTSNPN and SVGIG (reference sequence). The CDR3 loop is CAWSDRTGAIYNEQFF. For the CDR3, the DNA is TGTGCCTGGAGCGATCGGACGGGAGCGATTTACAATGAGCAGTTCTTC.

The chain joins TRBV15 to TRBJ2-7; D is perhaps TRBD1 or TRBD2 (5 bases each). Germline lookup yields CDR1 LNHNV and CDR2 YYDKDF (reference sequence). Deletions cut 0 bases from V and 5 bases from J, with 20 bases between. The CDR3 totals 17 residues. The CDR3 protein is CATSRDGLGAAVDEQYF. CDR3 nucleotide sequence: TGTGCCACCAGCAGAGATGGCCTAGGGGCAGCGGTCGACGAGCAGTACTTC. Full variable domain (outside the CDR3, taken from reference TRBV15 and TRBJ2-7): DAMVIQNPRYQVTQFGKPVTLSCSQTLNHNVMYWYQQKSSQAPKLLFHYYDKDFNNEADTPDNFQSRRPNTSFCFLDIRSPGLGDTAMYLCATSRDGLGAAVDEQYFGPGTRLTVT.

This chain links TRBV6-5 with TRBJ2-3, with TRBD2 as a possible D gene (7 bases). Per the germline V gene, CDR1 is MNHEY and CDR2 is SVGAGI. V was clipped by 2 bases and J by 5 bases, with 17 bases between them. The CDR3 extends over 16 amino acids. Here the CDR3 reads CASSYSLQGGGDTQYF. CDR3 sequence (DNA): TGTGCCAGCAGTTACAGTTTGCAGGGAGGGGGAGATACGCAGTATTTT.

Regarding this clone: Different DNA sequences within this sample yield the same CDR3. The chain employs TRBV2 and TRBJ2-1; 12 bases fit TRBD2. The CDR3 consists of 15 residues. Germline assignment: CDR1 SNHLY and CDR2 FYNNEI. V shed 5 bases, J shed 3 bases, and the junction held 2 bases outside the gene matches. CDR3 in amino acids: CASSPLAGGYNEQFF. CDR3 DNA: TGTGCCAGCAGTCCACTAGCGGGGGGCTACAATGAGCAGTTCTTC.

This CDR3 reads CASRLLAGGNEQYF. The CDR3 coding sequence is TGTGCCAGCAGATTACTAGCGGGAGGTAACGAGCAGTACTTC. The J gene is TRBJ2-7, the V gene TRBV28, with TRBD2 matching over 12 bases. The germline V gene encodes CDR1 MDHEN and CDR2 SYDVKM. Losses at the gene ends were 6 bases for V and 5 bases for J; bases not matched to a gene: 5. This CDR3 has 14 residues.

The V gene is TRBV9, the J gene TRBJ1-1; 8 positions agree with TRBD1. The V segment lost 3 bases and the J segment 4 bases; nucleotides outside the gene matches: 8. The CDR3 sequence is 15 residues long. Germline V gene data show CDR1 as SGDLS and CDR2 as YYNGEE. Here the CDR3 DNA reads TGTGCCAGCAGCGAGGGAACCACAGGGGGCACTGAAGCTTTCTTT. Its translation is CASSEGTTGGTEAFF.

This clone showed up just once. The CDR3 here is CASSGGSAYEQYF. CDR3 DNA: TGTGCCAGCAGCGGTGGTTCTGCCTACGAGCAGTACTTC. V usage is TRBV9 and J usage is TRBJ2-7; the D is unclear. Looked up from germline, CDR1 is SGDLS and CDR2 is YYNGEE. The CDR3 contains 13 residues. V lost 3 bases and J lost 2, with 9 bases in between.

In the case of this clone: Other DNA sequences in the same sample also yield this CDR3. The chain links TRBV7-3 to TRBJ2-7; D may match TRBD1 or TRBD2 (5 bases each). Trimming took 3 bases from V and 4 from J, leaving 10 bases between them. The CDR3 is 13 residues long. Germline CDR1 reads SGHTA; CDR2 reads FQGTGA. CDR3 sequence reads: CASSLGREYEQYF. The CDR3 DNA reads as TGTGCCAGCAGCTTGGGCAGGGAGTACGAGCAGTACTTC.

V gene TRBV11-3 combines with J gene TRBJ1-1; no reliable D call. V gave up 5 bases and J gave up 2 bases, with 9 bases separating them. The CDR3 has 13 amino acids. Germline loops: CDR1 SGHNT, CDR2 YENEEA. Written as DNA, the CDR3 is TGTGCCAGCAGCCCCGGACCCAACACTGAAGCTTTCTTT. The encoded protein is CASSPGPNTEAFF.

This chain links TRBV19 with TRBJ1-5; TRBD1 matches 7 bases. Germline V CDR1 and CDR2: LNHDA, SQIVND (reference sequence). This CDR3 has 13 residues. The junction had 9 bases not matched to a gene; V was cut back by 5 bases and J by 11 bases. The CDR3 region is CASSPQGLLSQHF. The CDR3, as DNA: TGTGCCAGTAGTCCACAGGGGCTTTTGTCCCAGCATTTT.

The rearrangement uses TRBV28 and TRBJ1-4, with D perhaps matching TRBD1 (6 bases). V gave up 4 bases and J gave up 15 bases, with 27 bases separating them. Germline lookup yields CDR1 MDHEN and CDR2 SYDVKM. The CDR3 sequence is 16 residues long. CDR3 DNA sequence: TGTGCCAGCAGTTCCGACTCTCGGACAGTCTTTCGATACATGTTTTTT. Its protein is CASSSDSRTVFRYMFF. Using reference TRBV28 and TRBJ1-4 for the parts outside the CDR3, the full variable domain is DVKVTQSSRYLVKRTGEKVFLECVQDMDHENMFWYRQDPGLGLRLIYFSYDVKMKEKGDIPEGYSVSREKKERFSLILESASTNQTSMYLCASSSDSRTVFRYMFFGSGTQLSVL.

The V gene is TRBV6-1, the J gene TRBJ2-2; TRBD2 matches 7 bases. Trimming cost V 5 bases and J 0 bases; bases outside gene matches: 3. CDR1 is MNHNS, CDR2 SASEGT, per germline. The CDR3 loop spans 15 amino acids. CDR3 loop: CASSRLAPNTGELFF. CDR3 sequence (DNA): TGTGCCAGCAGTAGACTAGCTCCGAACACCGGGGAGCTGTTTTTT.

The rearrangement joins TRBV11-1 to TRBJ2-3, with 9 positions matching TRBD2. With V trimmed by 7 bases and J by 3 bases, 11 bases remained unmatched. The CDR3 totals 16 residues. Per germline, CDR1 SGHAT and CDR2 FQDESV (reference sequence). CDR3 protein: CASNMPGTSSTDTQYF. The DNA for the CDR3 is TGTGCCAGCAACATGCCCGGGACTAGCAGTACAGATACGCAGTATTTT.

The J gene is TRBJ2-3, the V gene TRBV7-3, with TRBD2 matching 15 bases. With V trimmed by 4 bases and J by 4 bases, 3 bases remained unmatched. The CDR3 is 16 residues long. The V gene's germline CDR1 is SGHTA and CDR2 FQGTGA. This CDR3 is CASSYGTSGRSDTQYF. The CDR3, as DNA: TGTGCCAGCAGCTACGGGACTAGCGGGAGGTCAGATACGCAGTATTTT. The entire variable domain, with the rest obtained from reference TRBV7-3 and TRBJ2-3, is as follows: GAGVSQTPSNKVTEKGKYVELRCDPISGHTALYWYRQSLGQGPEFLIYFQGTGAADDSGLPNDRFFAVRPEGSVSTLKIQRTERGDSAVYLCASSYGTSGRSDTQYFGPGTRLTVL.

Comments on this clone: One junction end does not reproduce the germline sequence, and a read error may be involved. CDR3 in amino acids: CASSLDGLAGF. The CDR3 nucleotides are TGTGCCAGCAGCCTGGATGGGCTAGCGGGGTTC. V gene TRBV5-8 combines with J gene TRBJ2-7; 9 nucleotides align to TRBD2. The CDR3 totals 11 residues. Germline assignment: CDR1 SGHTS and CDR2 YDEGEE.